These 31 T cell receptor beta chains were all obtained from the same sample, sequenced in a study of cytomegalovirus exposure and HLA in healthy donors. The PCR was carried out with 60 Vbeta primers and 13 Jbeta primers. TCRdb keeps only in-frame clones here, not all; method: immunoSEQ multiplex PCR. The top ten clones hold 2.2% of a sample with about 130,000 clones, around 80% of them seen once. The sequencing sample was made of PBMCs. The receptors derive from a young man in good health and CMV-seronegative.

This CDR3 is CASSFPGLHEQYF. DNA for the CDR3: TGTGCCAGCAGCTTTCCGGGACTACACGAGCAGTACTTC. The chain carries TRBV13 and TRBJ2-7, with 7 bases identical to TRBD2. The germline CDR1 and CDR2 sequences are PRHDT and FYEKMQ (reference sequence). This CDR3 region has 13 residues. V dropped 3 bases and J dropped 5; count of bases not matched to a gene: 4.

CDR3 loop: CASSPRVFPYEQFF. CDR3 DNA sequence: TGTGCCAGCAGTCCCCGAGTGTTCCCCTATGAGCAGTTCTTC. V and J are TRBV2 and TRBJ2-1; D gene ambiguous. This CDR3 is built from 14 residues. The V end lost 5 bases, the J end lost 8 bases, and 16 bases lay between the germline ends. Germline V gives CDR1 SNHLY, CDR2 FYNNEI.

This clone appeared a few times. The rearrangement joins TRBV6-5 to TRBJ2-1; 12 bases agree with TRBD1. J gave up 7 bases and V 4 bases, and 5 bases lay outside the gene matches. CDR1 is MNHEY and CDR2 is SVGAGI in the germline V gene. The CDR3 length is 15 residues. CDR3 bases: TGTGCCAGCAGTTTTGGGACAGGGGGCAGGAATGAGCAGTTCTTC. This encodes CASSFGTGGRNEQFF.

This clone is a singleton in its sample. The CDR3 bases are TGTGCCAGCAGCCGACCAGCGGGAGGGAACACAGATACGCAGTATTTT. Translating gives CASSRPAGGNTDTQYF. This chain links TRBV7-2 with TRBJ2-3, with 10 bases aligning to TRBD2. The CDR3 contains 16 residues. The germline V gene has CDR1 SGHTA and CDR2 FQGNSA. Trimming took 5 bases from V and 2 from J; bases not matched to a gene: 7.

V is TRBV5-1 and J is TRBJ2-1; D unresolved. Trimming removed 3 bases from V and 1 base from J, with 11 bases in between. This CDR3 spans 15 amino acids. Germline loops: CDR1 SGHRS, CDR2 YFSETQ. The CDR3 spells CASSYSPGSYNEQFF. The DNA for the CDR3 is TGCGCCAGCAGCTATTCCCCAGGATCCTACAATGAGCAGTTCTTC. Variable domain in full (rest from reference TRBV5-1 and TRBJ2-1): KAGVTQTPRYLIKTRGQQVTLSCSPISGHRSVSWYQQTPGQGLQFLFEYFSETQRNKGNFPGRFSGRQFSNSRSEMNVSTLELGDSALYLCASSYSPGSYNEQFFGPGTRLTVL.

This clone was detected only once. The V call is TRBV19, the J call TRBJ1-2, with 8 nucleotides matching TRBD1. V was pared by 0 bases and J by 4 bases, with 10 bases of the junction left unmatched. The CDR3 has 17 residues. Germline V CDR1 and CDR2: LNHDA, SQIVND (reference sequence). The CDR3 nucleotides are TGTGCCAGTAGTATAGATTACGGGACAGGCGTTCCCTATGGCTACACCTTC. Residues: CASSIDYGTGVPYGYTF. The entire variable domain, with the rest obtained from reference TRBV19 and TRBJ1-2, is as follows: DGGITQSPKYLFRKEGQNVTLSCEQNLNHDAMYWYRQDPGQGLRLIYYSQIVNDFQKGDIAEGYSVSREKKESFPLTVTSAQKNPTAFYLCASSIDYGTGVPYGYTFGSGTRLTVV.

The CDR3: CASSGQVSGNTIYF. In nucleotides, the CDR3 is TGTGCCAGCAGTGGACAGGTCTCTGGAAACACCATATATTTT. This sequence joins TRBV7-2 and TRBJ1-3; 7 bases map to TRBD1. The J segment lost 0 bases and the V segment lost 6 bases, leaving 2 bases of the junction unmatched. The CDR3 length is 14 residues. The germline CDR1 and CDR2 sequences are SGHTA and FQGNSA.

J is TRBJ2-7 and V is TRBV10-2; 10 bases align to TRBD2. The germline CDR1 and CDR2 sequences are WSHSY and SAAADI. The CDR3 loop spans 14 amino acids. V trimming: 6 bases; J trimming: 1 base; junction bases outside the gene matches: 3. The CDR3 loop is CASSQLAGSYEQYF. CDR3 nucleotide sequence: TGCGCCAGCAGCCAACTAGCGGGATCCTACGAGCAGTACTTC.

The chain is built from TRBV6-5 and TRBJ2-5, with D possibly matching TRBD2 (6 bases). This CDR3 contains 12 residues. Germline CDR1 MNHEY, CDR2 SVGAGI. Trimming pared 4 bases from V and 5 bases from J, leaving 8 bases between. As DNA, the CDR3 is TGTGCCAGCAGTTCGGGGGTCGAGACCCAGTACTTC. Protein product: CASSSGVETQYF.

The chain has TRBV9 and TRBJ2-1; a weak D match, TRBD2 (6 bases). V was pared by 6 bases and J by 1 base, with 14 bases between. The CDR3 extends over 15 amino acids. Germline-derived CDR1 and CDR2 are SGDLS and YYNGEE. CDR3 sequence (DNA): TGTGCCAGCAATCCCCTAGGAGGGTCCTACAATGAGCAGTTCTTC. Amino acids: CASNPLGGSYNEQFF.

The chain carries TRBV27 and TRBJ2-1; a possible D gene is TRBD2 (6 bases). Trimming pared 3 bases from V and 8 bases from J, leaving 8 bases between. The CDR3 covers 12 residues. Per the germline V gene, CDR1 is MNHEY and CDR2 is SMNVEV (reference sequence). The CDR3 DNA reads TGTGCCAGCAGTTTTTCGGGGGATGAGCAGTTCTTC. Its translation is CASSFSGDEQFF.

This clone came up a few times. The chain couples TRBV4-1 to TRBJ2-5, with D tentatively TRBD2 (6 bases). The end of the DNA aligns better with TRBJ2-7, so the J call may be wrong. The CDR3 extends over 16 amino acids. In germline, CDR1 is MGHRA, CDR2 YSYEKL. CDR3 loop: CASSQDQGSGSYEQYF. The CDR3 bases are TGCGCCAGCAGCCAAGATCAGGGTAGCGGCTCCTACGAGCAGTACTTC.

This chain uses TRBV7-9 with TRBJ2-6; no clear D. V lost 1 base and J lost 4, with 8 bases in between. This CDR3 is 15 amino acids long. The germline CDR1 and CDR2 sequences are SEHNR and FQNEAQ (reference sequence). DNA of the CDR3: TGTGCCAGCAGCTTAGTGTCTTTCGGGGCCAACGTCCTGACTTTC. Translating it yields CASSLVSFGANVLTF.

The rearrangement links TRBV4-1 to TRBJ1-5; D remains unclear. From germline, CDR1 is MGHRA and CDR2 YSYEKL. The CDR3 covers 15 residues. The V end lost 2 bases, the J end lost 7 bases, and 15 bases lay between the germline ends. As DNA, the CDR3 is TGCGCCAGCAGCCAAACCCCCACGCGGGGACAGCCCCAGCATTTT. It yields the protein CASSQTPTRGQPQHF.

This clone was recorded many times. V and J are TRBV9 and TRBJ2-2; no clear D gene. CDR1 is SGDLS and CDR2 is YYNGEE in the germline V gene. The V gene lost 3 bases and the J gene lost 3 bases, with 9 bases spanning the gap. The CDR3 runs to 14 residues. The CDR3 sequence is CASSASGYTGELFF. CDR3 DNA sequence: TGTGCCAGCAGCGCCTCAGGATACACCGGGGAGCTGTTTTTT. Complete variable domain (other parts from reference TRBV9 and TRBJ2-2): DSGVTQTPKHLITATGQRVTLRCSPRSGDLSVYWYQQSLDQGLQFLIQYYNGEERAKGNILERFSAQQFPDLHSELNLSSLELGDSALYFCASSASGYTGELFFGEGSRLTVL.

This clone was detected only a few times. The CDR3 reads CASKTGGSNQPQHF. Here the CDR3 DNA reads TGTGCCAGTAAAACAGGGGGGAGCAATCAGCCCCAGCATTTT. The gene calls are TRBV19 and TRBJ1-5, with 8 bases matching TRBD1. CDR1 LNHDA and CDR2 SQIVND come from the germline V gene (reference sequence). The CDR3 extends over 14 amino acids. Germline trimming cut 7 bases from V and 1 base from J; bases unmatched to any gene: 3.

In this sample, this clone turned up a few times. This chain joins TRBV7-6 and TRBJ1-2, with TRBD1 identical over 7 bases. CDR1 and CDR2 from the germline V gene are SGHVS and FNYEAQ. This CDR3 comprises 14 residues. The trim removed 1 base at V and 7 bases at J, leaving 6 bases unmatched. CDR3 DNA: TGTGCCAGCAGCTTAGGGCAGCCAGGGGGTGGCTACACCTTC. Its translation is CASSLGQPGGGYTF.

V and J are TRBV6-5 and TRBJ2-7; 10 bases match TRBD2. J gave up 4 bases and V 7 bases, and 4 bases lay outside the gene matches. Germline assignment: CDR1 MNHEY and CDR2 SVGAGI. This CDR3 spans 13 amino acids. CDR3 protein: CASTPTSGYEQYF. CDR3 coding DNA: TGTGCCAGCACCCCGACTAGCGGGTACGAGCAGTACTTC.

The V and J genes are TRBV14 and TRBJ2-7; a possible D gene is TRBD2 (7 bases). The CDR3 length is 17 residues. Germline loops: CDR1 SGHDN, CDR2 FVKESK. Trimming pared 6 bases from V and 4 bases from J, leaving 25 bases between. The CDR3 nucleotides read TGTGCCAGCAGTAAAGGGGGGGTGCGTTCCGGAGTTTACGAGCAGTACTTC. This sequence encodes CASSKGGVRSGVYEQYF.

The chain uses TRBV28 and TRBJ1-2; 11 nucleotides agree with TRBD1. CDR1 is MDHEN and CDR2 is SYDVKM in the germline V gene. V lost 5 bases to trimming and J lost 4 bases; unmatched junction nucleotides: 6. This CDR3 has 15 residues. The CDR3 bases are TGTGCCAGCAGTAAACCGGGACAGGGGGTCTATGGCTACACCTTC. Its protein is CASSKPGQGVYGYTF.

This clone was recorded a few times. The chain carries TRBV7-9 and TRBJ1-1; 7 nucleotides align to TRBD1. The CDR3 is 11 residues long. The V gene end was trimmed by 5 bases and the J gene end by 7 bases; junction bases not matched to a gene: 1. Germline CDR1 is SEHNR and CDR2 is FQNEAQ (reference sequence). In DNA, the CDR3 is TGTGCCAGCAGCAGACAGGGTGAAGCTTTCTTT. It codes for CASSRQGEAFF.

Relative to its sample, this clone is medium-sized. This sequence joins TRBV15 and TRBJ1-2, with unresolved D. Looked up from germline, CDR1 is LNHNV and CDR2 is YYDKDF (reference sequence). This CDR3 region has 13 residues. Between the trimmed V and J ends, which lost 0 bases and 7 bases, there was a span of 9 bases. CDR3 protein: CATSRDRSSGYTF. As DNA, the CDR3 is TGTGCCACCAGCAGAGATCGGTCTAGTGGCTACACCTTC.

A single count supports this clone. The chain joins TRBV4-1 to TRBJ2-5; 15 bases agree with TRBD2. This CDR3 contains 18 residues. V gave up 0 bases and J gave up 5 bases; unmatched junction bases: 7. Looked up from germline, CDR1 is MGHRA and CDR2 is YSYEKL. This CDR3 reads CASSQDPGTSGRWETQYF. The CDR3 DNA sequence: TGCGCCAGCAGCCAAGATCCCGGGACTAGCGGGAGGTGGGAGACCCAGTACTTC.

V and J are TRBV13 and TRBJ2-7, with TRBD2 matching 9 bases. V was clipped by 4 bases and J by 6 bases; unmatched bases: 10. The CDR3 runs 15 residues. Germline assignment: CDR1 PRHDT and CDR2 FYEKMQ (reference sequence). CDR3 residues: CASSSYGGRASEQYF. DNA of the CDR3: TGTGCCAGCAGCTCCTATGGCGGGAGGGCCAGCGAGCAGTACTTC.

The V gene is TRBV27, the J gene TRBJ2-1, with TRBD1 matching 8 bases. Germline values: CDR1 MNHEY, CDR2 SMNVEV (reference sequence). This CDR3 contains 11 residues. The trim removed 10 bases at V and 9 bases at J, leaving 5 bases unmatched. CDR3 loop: CAILTGGEQFF. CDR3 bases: TGTGCCATCTTAACAGGGGGTGAGCAGTTCTTC.

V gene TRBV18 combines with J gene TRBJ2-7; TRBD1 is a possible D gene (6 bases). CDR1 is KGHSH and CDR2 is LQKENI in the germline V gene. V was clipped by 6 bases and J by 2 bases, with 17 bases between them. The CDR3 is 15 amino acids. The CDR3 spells CASSYRESGTYEQYF. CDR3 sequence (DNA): TGTGCCAGCTCGTACAGGGAATCGGGGACCTACGAGCAGTACTTC.

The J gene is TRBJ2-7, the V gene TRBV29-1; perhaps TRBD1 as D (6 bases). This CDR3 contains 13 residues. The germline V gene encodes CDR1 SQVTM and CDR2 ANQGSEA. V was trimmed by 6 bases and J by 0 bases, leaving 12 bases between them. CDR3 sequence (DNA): TGCAGCGTAGGAACAGGGAGCTCCTACGAGCAGTACTTC. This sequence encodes CSVGTGSSYEQYF.

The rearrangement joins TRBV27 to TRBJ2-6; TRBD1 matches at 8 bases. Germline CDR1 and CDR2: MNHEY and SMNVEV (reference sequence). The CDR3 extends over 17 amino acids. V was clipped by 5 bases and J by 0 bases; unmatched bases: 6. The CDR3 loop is CASSLTGVSSGANVLTF. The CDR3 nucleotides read TGTGCCAGCAGTCTGACAGGGGTAAGCTCTGGGGCCAACGTCCTGACTTTC.

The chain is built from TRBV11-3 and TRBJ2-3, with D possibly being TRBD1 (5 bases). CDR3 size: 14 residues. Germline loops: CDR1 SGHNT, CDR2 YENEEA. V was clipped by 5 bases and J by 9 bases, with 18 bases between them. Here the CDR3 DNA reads TGTGCCAGCAGCATCACAGGTAGCAGTGGCACGCAGTATTTT. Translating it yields CASSITGSSGTQYF.

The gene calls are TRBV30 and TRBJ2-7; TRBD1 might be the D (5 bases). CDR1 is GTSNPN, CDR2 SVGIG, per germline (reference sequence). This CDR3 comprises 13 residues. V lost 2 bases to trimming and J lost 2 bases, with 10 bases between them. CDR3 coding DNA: TGTGCCTGGAGTCCTACAGGAACCTACGAGCAGTACTTC. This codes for CAWSPTGTYEQYF.

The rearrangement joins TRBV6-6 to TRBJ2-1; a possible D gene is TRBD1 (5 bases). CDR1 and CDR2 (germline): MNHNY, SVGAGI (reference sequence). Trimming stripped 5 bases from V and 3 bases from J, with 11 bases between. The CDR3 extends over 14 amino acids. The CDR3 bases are TGTGCCAGCAGTCCTCGAGACAGCTACAATGAGCAGTTCTTC. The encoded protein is CASSPRDSYNEQFF.